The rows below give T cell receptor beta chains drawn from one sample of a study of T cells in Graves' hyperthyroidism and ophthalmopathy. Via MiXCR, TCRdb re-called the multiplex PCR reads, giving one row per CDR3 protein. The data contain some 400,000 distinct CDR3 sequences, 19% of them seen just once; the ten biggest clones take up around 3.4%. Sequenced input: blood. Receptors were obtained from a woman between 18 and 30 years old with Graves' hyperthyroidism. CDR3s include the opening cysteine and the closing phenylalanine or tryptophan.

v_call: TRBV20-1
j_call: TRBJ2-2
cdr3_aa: CSASDDRGPGELFF

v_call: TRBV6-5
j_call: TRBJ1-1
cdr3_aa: CASSYSITEAFF

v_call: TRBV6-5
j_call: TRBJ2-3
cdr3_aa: CASSYSGHPGDTQYF

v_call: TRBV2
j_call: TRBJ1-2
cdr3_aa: CASRGTGSFYGYTF

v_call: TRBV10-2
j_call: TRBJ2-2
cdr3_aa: CASRAVVNGELFF

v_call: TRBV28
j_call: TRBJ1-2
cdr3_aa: CASSSTAWGKDYGYTF

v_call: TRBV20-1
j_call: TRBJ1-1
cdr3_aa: CSARNPGPSNTEAFF

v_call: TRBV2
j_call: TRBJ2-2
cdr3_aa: CASSILSGGAGELFF

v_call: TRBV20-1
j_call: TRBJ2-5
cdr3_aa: CSARVSGTTIQETQYF

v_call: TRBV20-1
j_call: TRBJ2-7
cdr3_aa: CSARDFVSGGADEQYF

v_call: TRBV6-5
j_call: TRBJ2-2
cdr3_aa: CASSYSGTTGELFF

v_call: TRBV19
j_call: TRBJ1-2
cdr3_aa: CASSIGEATGYTF

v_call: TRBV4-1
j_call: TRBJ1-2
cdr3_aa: CASSQKQLYTF

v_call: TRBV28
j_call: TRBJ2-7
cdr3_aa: CASSSVVGGYSYEQYF

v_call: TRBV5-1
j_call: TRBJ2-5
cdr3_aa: CASSLVSDRQETQYF

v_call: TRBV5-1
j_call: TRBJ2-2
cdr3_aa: CASSTLGAGELFF

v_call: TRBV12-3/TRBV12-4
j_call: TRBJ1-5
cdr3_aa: CASTRTDSNQPQHF

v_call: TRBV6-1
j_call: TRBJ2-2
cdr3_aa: CASRKTGVAGELFF

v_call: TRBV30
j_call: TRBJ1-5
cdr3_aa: CAWNYGNQPQHF

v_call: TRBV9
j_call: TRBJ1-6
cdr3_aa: CASSAPLGPKSPLHF

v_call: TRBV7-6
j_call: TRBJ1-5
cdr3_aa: CASSLEADGNQPQHF

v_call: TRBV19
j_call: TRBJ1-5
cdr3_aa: CASSHVPGSSNQPQHF

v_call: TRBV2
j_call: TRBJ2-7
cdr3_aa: CASSDELGNYEQYF

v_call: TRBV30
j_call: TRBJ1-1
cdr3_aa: CAWIGGFGNTEAFF

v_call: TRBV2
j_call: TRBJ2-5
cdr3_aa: CASSGTGGAETQYF

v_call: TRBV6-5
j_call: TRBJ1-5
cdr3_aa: CASSYGTGRNQPQHF

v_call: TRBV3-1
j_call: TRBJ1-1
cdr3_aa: CASSQAPGQGISEAFF

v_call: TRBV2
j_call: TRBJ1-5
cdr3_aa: CASSEVGDQPQHF

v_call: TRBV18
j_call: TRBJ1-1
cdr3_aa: CATTGNTEALF

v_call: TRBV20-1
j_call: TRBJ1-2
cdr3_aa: CSAREGPGHGYTF

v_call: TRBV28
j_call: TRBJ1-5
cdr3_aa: CASETGYSNQPQHF

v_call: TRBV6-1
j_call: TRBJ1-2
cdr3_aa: CASSELSGGKSGYTF

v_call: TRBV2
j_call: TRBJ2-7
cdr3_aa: CASSVSSGYEQYF

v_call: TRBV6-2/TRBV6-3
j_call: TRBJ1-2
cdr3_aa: CASSYQGGGYTF

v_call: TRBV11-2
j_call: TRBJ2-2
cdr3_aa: CASSLELAGAPSNTGELFF

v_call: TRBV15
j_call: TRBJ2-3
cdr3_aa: CATSRSTDTQYF

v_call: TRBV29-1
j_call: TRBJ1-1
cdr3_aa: CSVCLRGDTEAFF

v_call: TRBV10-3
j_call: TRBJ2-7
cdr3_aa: CAISARQGNNIYEQYF

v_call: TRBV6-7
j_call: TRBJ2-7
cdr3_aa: CASSYYPPGLAFYEQYF

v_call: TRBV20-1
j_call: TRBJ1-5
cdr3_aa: CSASTTRESDQPQHF

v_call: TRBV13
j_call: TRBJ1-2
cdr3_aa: CASSLALYSYGYTF

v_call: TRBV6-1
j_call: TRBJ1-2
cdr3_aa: CASSEAQEGYTF

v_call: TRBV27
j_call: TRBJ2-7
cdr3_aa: CASSLSTPAPEQYF

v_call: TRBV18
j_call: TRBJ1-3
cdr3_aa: CASSPTLTVAGNTIYF

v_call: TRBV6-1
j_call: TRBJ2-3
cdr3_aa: CASSLAGSTDTQYF

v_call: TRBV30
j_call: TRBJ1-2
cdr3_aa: CAWSGGQGSGYTF

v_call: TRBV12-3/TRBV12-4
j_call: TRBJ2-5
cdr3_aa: CASSLGETQYF